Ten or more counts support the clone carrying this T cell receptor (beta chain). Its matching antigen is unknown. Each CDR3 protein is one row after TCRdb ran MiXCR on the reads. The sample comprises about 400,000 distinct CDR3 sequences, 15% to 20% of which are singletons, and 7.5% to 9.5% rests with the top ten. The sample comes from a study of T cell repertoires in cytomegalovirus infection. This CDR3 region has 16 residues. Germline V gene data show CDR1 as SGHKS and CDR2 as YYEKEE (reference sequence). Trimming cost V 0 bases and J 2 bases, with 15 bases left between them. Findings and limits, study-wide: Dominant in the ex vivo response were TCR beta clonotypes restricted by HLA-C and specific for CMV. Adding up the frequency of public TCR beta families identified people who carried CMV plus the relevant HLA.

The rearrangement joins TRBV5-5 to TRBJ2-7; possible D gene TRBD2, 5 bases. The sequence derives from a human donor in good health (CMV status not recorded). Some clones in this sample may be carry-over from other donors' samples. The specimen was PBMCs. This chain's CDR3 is CASSLEGPAGPYEQYF. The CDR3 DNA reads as TGTGCCAGCAGCTTGGAAGGGCCCGCGGGCCCCTACGAGCAGTACTTC.